What follows are 24 T cell receptor beta chains derived from one specimen sequenced in a study of shared clonotypes between healthy human individuals (dated by TCRdb to 2020 to 2022). CD8 naive samples were CD45RO-negative cells positively selected for CCR7, giving a CD45RA+CCR7+ population that excluded TemRA cells. Library method: the immunoSEQ multiplex PCR assay. TCRdb carries this immuneACCESS record with in-frame sequences only. Its versions omit some clonotypes, under half of them owing to an unresolved V gene in the studies checked, with the rest unexplained. The sample table contains about 580,000 clones; only one count was recorded for 95% to 98% of them. 0.3% of the sample lies in the top ten. The sequenced sample was naive CD8+ T cells sorted from blood. In light of the paper, this sample's cell subset or site label describes: CD45RA+CCR7+. The origin of the receptors is a man younger than 40 in good health.

This chain joins TRBV27 and TRBJ2-7; D is ambiguous. The CDR3 covers 14 residues. Germline-derived CDR1 and CDR2 are MNHEY and SMNVEV (reference sequence). V was cut by 3 bases and J by 6 bases, with 15 bases left in between. CDR3 region: CASSFTNEIGEQYF. In nucleotides, the CDR3 is TGTGCCAGCAGTTTTACGAACGAAATTGGCGAGCAGTACTTC.

The rearrangement links TRBV9 to TRBJ2-1, with a tentative D call TRBD1 (5 bases). The CDR3 loop spans 15 amino acids. The V gene's germline CDR1 is SGDLS and CDR2 YYNGEE. Deletions cut 3 bases from V and 5 bases from J, with 15 bases between. CDR3 region: CASSAKGLGNNEQFF. The CDR3 bases are TGTGCCAGCAGCGCGAAGGGGTTAGGTAACAATGAGCAGTTCTTC.

The chain uses TRBV1 and TRBJ2-7; the DNA was not used to check the table's D call, TRBD2. TRBV1 is recorded as a pseudogene. This CDR3 has 13 amino acids. Here the CDR3 DNA reads TGCACCAGCAGCCTGAGCGGGAATGGCGAGCAGTACTTC. Residues: CTSSLSGNGEQYF.

The genes are TRBV4-1 and TRBJ2-2; 7 bases are shared with TRBD1. The CDR3 loop spans 16 amino acids. The J segment lost 5 bases and the V segment lost 5 bases, leaving 11 bases of the junction unmatched. Germline-derived CDR1 and CDR2 are MGHRA and YSYEKL. CDR3 residues: CASSDDRVVRTGELFF. The CDR3 DNA follows: TGCGCCAGCAGCGATGACAGGGTAGTGAGGACCGGGGAGCTGTTTTTT.

This chain joins TRBV9 and TRBJ1-1; the D is unclear. The CDR3 covers 13 residues. Germline assignment: CDR1 SGDLS and CDR2 YYNGEE. V was shortened by 4 bases and J by 7 bases, with 14 bases between the two germline ends. CDR3 amino acids: CASSPAWMSEAFF. The CDR3 region has the DNA TGTGCCAGCAGCCCTGCCTGGATGAGTGAAGCTTTCTTT.

The rearrangement joins TRBV28 to TRBJ1-1; TRBD1 might be the D (6 bases). Looked up from germline, CDR1 is MDHEN and CDR2 is SYDVKM. The V gene lost 10 bases and the J gene lost 1 base, with 16 bases spanning the gap. CDR3 length: 14 residues. The CDR3 DNA reads TGTGCCACCCATGACAGGCGGCGGAACACTGAAGCTTTCTTT. Amino acid sequence: CATHDRRRNTEAFF.

The chain is built from TRBV6-1 and TRBJ2-7; D unclear. The CDR3 has 15 amino acids. Trimming cost V 0 bases and J 3 bases, with 12 bases left between them. The germline CDR1 and CDR2 sequences are MNHNS and SASEGT. The CDR3, as DNA: TGTGCCAGCAGTGAAGCAATTAGGGAATACTACGAGCAGTACTTC. It yields the protein CASSEAIREYYEQYF.

This chain connects TRBV5-1 to TRBJ2-1; the D gene is possibly TRBD2 (6 bases). V was shortened by 4 bases and J by 5 bases, with 13 bases between the two germline ends. CDR1 SGHRS and CDR2 YFSETQ come from the germline V gene. The CDR3 consists of 14 residues. CDR3 DNA sequence: TGCGCCAGCAGCCCCCCGGGACTGCACAATGAGCAGTTCTTC. It translates to CASSPPGLHNEQFF.

The V gene is TRBV27, the J gene TRBJ2-5; D call uncertain. In germline, CDR1 is MNHEY, CDR2 SMNVEV (reference sequence). The V and J ends lost 5 bases and 2 bases respectively, with 6 bases between them. The CDR3 has 12 residues. The DNA for the CDR3 is TGTGCCAGCAGTGACCATCAAGAGACCCAGTACTTC. Amino acids: CASSDHQETQYF.

V and J are TRBV29-1 and TRBJ1-3; no clear D. The CDR3 extends over 15 amino acids. The V gene's germline CDR1 is SQVTM and CDR2 ANQGSEA. The V end was cut by 6 bases, the J end by 0 bases, with 15 bases between. This CDR3 is CSVNRVLDSGNTIYF. The CDR3 DNA reads as TGCAGCGTAAACAGAGTCCTAGACTCTGGAAACACCATATATTTT.

Note on this clone: Other DNA sequences in the sample encode the same CDR3. The CDR3 loop is CASSLTDTQYF. CDR3 in DNA: TGTGCCAGCAGTTTAACAGATACGCAGTATTTT. V is TRBV27 and J is TRBJ2-3; D is unclear. The CDR3 has 11 residues. V shed 2 bases and J shed 3 bases, with 0 bases lying between them. Germline V CDR1 and CDR2: MNHEY, SMNVEV (reference sequence).

The rearrangement uses TRBV6-5 and TRBJ2-1, with a tentative D call TRBD2 (5 bases). V gave up 6 bases and J gave up 9 bases, with 12 bases separating them. The V gene's germline CDR1 is MNHEY and CDR2 SVGAGI. CDR3 length: 12 amino acids. The CDR3 coding sequence is TGTGCCAGCAGCGCGTCGGGGATTGAGCAGTTCTTC. Translation gives CASSASGIEQFF.

Remarks on this clone: A junction boundary mismatches the germline segment, possibly from a read error. The chain combines TRBV27 with TRBJ1-3, with D perhaps TRBD1 (5 bases). Germline-derived CDR1 and CDR2 are MNHEY and SMNVEV (reference sequence). The CDR3 is 10 amino acids. The CDR3 nucleotides are TGTGCCAGCAGGCCGGGCAGGGCCACGTTT. The encoded protein is CASRPGRATF.

The V and J genes are TRBV4-3 and TRBJ1-2; no definite D call. The CDR3 length is 17 residues. V shed 1 base and J shed 4 bases, with 19 bases lying between them. Germline CDR1 is LGHNA and CDR2 is YSLEER. The CDR3 sequence: CASSQGLSESYRYGYTF. CDR3 nucleotide sequence: TGCGCCAGCAGCCAAGGTCTATCGGAGTCTTATCGCTATGGCTACACCTTC.

V gene TRBV7-9 combines with J gene TRBJ2-7; the match to TRBD1 covers 8 bases. This CDR3 has 13 amino acids. CDR1 and CDR2 (germline): SEHNR, FQNEAQ (reference sequence). V shed 5 bases and J 5 bases; nucleotides not matched to a gene: 5. CDR3 region: CASSLTGEDEQYF. In DNA form, the CDR3 reads TGTGCCAGCAGCCTGACAGGGGAGGACGAGCAGTACTTC.

This chain uses TRBV28 with TRBJ2-7; 7 nucleotides line up with TRBD2. The V segment lost 6 bases and the J segment 6 bases; nucleotides outside the gene matches: 8. Germline V gene lookup returns CDR1 MDHEN and CDR2 SYDVKM. The length of the CDR3 is 13 residues. This CDR3 is CASSLGLVSEQYF. CDR3 in DNA: TGTGCCAGCAGCCTAGGACTAGTTTCCGAGCAGTACTTC.

The chain joins TRBV11-2 to TRBJ2-1, with 10 bases that match TRBD1. With V trimmed by 4 bases and J by 9 bases, 9 bases remained unmatched. The CDR3 spans 15 residues. Germline V gene lookup returns CDR1 SGHAT and CDR2 FQNNGV. CDR3 DNA: TGTGCCAGCAGCTCCCGGGACAGGGGTCACATTGAGCAGTTCTTC. Protein: CASSSRDRGHIEQFF.

J is TRBJ2-7 and V is TRBV2; 7 nucleotides line up with TRBD1. V was pared by 2 bases and J by 3 bases, with 4 bases of the junction left unmatched. The CDR3 is made up of 14 amino acids. From germline, CDR1 is SNHLY and CDR2 FYNNEI. DNA for the CDR3: TGTGCCAGCAGTGAAAGGGACAGCTTCTACGAGCAGTACTTC. Translated: CASSERDSFYEQYF.

J is TRBJ1-1 and V is TRBV6-5, with a tentative D call TRBD1 (6 bases). This CDR3 comprises 14 residues. Between the trimmed V and J ends, which lost 2 bases and 6 bases, there was a span of 13 bases. Germline assignment: CDR1 MNHEY and CDR2 SVGAGI. The DNA of the CDR3 is TGTGCCAGCAGTTACGTGGGGGCCAGTGCTGAAGCTTTCTTT. It is translated as CASSYVGASAEAFF.

V is TRBV15 and J is TRBJ2-2; D unclear. There are 11 residues in the CDR3. V lost 8 bases, J lost 4 bases, and 5 bases lay in between. Germline V CDR1 and CDR2: LNHNV, YYDKDF (reference sequence). CDR3 in DNA: TGTGCCACCGCGAGCACCGGGGAGCTGTTTTTT. This encodes CATASTGELFF.

The V gene is TRBV16, the J gene TRBJ1-1, with D unresolved. Trimming took 0 bases from V and 5 from J, leaving 7 bases between them. CDR1 and CDR2 (germline): KGHSY, FQNENV. There are 13 residues in the CDR3. CDR3: CASSQSMETEAFF. The CDR3 region has the DNA TGTGCCAGCAGCCAATCCATGGAGACTGAAGCTTTCTTT.

This chain joins TRBV5-4 and TRBJ1-3; D is undetermined. V was cut by 4 bases and J by 6 bases, with 5 bases left in between. CDR1 is SGHNT, CDR2 YYREEE, per germline (reference sequence). This CDR3 comprises 11 residues. The CDR3, as DNA: TGTGCCAGCAGCCCCTCAAACACCATATATTTT. Residues: CASSPSNTIYF.

This clone was found once. CDR3 nucleotides: TGTGCCAGCAGCTTGGATTCTCTGAATACGATCTATGAGCAGTTCTTC. This sequence encodes CASSLDSLNTIYEQFF. The chain combines TRBV5-4 with TRBJ2-1; D uncertain. V was cut by 0 bases and J by 8 bases, with 18 bases left in between. Germline CDR1 and CDR2: SGHNT and YYREEE (reference sequence). This CDR3 has 16 amino acids.

The gene calls are TRBV6-1 and TRBJ1-5; 9 bases are a match to TRBD1. The CDR3 sequence is 15 residues long. Losses at the gene ends were 5 bases for V and 7 bases for J; bases not matched to a gene: 9. Germline V CDR1 and CDR2: MNHNS, SASEGT. CDR3 sequence reads: CASSTGTGSRQPQHF. CDR3 nucleotide sequence: TGTGCCAGCAGTACCGGGACAGGGTCACGGCAGCCCCAGCATTTT.